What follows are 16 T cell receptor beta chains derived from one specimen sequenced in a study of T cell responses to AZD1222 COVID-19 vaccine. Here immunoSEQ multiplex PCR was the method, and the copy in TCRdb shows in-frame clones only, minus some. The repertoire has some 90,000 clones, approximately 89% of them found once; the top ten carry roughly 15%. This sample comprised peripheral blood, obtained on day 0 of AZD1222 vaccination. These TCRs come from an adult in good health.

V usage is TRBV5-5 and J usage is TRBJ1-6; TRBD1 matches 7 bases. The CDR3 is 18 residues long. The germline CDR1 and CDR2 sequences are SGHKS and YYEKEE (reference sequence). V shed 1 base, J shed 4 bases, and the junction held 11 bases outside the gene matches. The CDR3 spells CASSLLWGQTSYNSPLHF. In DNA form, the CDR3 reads TGTGCCAGCAGCTTGTTGTGGGGACAGACAAGTTATAATTCACCCCTCCACTTT. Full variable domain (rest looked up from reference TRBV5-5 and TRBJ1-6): DAGVTQSPTHLIKTRGQQVTLRCSPISGHKSVSWYQQVLGQGPQFIFQYYEKEERGRGNFPDRFSARQFPNYSSELNVNALLLGDSALYLCASSLLWGQTSYNSPLHFGNGTRLTVT.

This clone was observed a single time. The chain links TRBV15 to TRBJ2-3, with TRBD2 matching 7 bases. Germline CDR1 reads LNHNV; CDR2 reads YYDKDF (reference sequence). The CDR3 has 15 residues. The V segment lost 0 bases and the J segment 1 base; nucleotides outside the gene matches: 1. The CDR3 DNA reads TGTGCCACCAGCAGAGAAACTAGCGGCACAGATACGCAGTATTTT. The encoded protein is CATSRETSGTDTQYF.

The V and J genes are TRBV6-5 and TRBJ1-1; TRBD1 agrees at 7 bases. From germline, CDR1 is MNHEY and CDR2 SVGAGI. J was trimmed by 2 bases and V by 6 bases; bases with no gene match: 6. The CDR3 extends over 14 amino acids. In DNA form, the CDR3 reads TGTGCCAGCAGCGGGACAGACTCTAACACTGAAGCTTTCTTT. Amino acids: CASSGTDSNTEAFF.

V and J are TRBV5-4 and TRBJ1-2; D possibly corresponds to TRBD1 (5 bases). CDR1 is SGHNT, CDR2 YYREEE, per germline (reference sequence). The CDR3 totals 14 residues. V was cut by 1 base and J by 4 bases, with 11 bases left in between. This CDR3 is CASSLKGFSYGYTF. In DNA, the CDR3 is TGTGCCAGCAGCTTGAAGGGGTTCAGCTATGGCTACACCTTC.

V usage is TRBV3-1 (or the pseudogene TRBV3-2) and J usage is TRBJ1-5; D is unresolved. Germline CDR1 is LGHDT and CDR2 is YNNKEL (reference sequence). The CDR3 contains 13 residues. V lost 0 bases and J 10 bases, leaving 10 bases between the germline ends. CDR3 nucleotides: TGTGCCAGCAGCCAAGAGCCTAGATCACCCCAGCATTTT. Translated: CASSQEPRSPQHF.

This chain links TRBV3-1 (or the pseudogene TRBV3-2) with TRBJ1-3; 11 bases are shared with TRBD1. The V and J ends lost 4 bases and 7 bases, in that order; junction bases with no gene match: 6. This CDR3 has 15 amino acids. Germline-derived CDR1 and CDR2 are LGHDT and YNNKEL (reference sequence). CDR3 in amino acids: CASSPGQGAANTIYF. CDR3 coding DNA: TGTGCCAGCAGCCCCGGACAGGGGGCGGCTAACACCATATATTTT.

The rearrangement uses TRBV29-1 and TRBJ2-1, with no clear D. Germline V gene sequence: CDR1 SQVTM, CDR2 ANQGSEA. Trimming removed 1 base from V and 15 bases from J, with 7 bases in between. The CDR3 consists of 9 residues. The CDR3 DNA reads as TGCAGCGTTGAAGTCGTTCGGTTCTTC. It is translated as CSVEVVRFF.

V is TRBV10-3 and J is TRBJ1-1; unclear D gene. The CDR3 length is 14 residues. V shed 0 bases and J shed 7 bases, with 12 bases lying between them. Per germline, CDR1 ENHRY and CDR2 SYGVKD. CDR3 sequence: CAISESPSWGEAFF. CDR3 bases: TGTGCCATCAGTGAGTCACCATCTTGGGGTGAAGCTTTCTTT.

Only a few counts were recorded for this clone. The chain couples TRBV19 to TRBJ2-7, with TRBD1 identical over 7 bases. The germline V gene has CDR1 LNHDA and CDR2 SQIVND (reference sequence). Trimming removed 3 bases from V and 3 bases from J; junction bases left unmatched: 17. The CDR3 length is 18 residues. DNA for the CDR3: TGTGCCAGTAGTATGCCTTACCGAACAGGGGTAAGCGGCTACGAGCAGTACTTC. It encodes CASSMPYRTGVSGYEQYF.

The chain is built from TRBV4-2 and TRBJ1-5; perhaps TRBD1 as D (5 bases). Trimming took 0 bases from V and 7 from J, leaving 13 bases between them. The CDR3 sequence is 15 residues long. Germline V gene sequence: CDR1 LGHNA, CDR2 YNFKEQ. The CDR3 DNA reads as TGTGCCAGCAGCCAAGAGACGTCAGGGAAACAGCCCCAGCATTTT. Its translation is CASSQETSGKQPQHF.

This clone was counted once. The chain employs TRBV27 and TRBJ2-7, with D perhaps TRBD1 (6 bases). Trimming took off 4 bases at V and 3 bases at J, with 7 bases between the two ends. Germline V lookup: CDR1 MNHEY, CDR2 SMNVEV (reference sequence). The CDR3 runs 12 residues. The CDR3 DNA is TGTGCCAGCAGTTCACAGGGCTACGAGCAGTACTTC. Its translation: CASSSQGYEQYF.

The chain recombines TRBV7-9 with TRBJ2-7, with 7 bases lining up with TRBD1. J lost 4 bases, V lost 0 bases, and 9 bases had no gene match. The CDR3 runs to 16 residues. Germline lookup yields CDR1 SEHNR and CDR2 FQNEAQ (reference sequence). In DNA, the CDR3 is TGTGCCAGCAGCTTAGCACAGGGGATTCGGGAATACGAGCAGTACTTC. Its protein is CASSLAQGIREYEQYF.

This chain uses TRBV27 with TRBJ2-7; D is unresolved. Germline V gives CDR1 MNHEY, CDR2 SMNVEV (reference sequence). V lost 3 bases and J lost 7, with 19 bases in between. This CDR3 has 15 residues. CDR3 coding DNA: TGTGCCAGCAGTTTCGGTCCAGGTCGGTCGGTTGAGCAGTACTTC. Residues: CASSFGPGRSVEQYF.

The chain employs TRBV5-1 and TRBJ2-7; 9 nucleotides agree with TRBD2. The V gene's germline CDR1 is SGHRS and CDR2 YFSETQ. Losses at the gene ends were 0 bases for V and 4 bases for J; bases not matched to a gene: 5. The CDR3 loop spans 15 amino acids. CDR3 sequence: CASSLEVAGVYEQYF. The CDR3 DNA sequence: TGCGCCAGCAGCTTGGAGGTAGCGGGAGTGTACGAGCAGTACTTC.

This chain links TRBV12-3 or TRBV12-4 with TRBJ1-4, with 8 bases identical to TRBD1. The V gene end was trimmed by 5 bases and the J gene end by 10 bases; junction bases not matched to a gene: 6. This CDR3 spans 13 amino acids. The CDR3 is CASSAIDRGKLFF. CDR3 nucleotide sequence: TGTGCCAGCAGTGCGATTGACAGGGGAAAACTGTTTTTT.

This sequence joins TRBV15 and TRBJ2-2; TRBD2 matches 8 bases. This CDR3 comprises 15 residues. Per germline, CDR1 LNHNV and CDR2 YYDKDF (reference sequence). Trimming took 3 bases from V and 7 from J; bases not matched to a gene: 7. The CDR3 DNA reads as TGTGCCACCAGCAGCTTAGGACTAGCAGTCGGGGAGCTGTTTTTT. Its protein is CATSSLGLAVGELFF.